The rows below give T cell receptor beta chains drawn from one sample of a study of OX40 agonist ivuxolimab in advanced cancers. TCRdb's copy holds only in-frame clones and misses some; the assay was immunoSEQ multiplex PCR. The sample shows around 72,000 clones, 89% of them seen only once. The material was CD4+ or CD8+ T cells sorted from blood, obtained in a trial of the OX40 agonist ivuxolimab. These receptors all come from an adult with an advanced solid tumor such as melanoma, head and neck, liver or kidney cancer. Both conserved end residues are part of each CDR3. Each record gives: V gene, clone size, D gene, J gene, CDR3 protein, CDR3 DNA. The D gene is left open where the match is weak. Part of the rows lack a size; the others show once, few, many or a class for expanded clones.

TRBV5-1	NA	NA	TRBJ2-3	CASSLPGSSTDTQYF	TGCGCCAGCAGCCTACCGGGATCTAGCACAGATACGCAGTATTTT
TRBV11-2	NA	TRBD1	TRBJ2-5	CASSLARDRQETQYF	TGTGCCAGCAGCTTAGCAAGGGACAGACAAGAGACCCAGTACTTC
TRBV6-1	NA	NA	TRBJ2-2	CASSEVWQNTGELFF	TGTGCCAGCAGTGAAGTGTGGCAGAACACCGGGGAGCTGTTTTTT
TRBV2	once	NA	TRBJ2-3	CASRGLRTDTQYF	TGTGCCAGCAGAGGATTACGGACAGATACGCAGTATTTT
TRBV11-2	NA	NA	TRBJ1-2	CASSNTGRSNYGYTF	TGTGCCAGCAGCAACACAGGACGATCTAACTATGGCTACACCTTC
TRBV4-2	NA	TRBD2	TRBJ2-2	CASSHAGGAGELFF	TGTGCCAGCAGCCATGCGGGAGGGGCCGGGGAGCTGTTTTTT
TRBV21-1	NA	NA	TRBJ1-2	CASSKDGSGKSSGYTF	TGTGCCAGCAGCAAAGATGGGTCAGGTAAATCTTCAGGCTACACCTTC
TRBV9	few	TRBD1	TRBJ2-5	CASSPQTGAGETQYF	TGTGCCAGCAGCCCCCAGACAGGGGCGGGTGAGACCCAGTACTTC
TRBV5-5	NA	NA	TRBJ2-2	CASSRTWYTGELFF	TGTGCCAGCAGCCGAACCTGGTACACCGGGGAGCTGTTTTTT
TRBV28	NA	NA	TRBJ1-1	CAIIPSGWNTEAFF	TGTGCCATAATCCCCTCGGGGTGGAACACTGAAGCTTTCTTT
TRBV19	NA	NA	TRBJ2-1	CASSIGPDNEQFF	TGTGCCAGTAGTATAGGGCCGGACAATGAGCAGTTCTTC
TRBV25-1	NA	NA	TRBJ1-1	CASSAQAALNTEAFF	TGTGCCAGCAGTGCCCAGGCAGCTTTGAACACTGAAGCTTTCTTT
TRBV7-9	few	NA	TRBJ1-5	CASSFGGLPGANQPQHF	TGTGCCAGCAGCTTCGGTGGTCTTCCGGGCGCAAATCAGCCCCAGCATTTT
TRBV6-1	NA	NA	TRBJ1-3	CASSERQPHSGNTIYF	TGTGCCAGCAGTGAACGACAGCCCCACTCTGGAAACACCATATATTTT
TRBV18	NA	NA	TRBJ2-1	CASSPAGTYNEQFF	TGTGCCAGCTCACCAGCGGGAACCTACAATGAGCAGTTCTTC
TRBV11-2	NA	TRBD1	TRBJ2-7	CASSMRDRGLGEQYF	TGTGCCAGCAGCATGCGGGACAGGGGATTAGGGGAGCAGTACTTC
TRBV7-9	NA	TRBD2	TRBJ2-2	CASSSGLAVLANTGELFF	TGTGCCAGCAGCTCAGGACTAGCGGTCCTCGCGAACACCGGGGAGCTGTTTTTT
TRBV2	NA	TRBD1	TRBJ1-5	CASRGQGLYQPQHF	TGTGCCAGCAGGGGACAGGGCCTGTATCAGCCCCAGCATTTT
TRBV6-5	NA	NA	TRBJ2-5	CASSYLGVGETQYF	TGTGCCAGCAGTTACCTAGGGGTGGGAGAGACCCAGTACTTC
TRBV7-8	few	NA	TRBJ1-3	CASSLRGSGNTIYF	TGTGCCAGCAGCTTAAGGGGGTCTGGAAACACCATATATTTT
TRBV6-1	NA	TRBD1	TRBJ1-2	CASSERSDRGYTF	TGTGCCAGCAGTGAACGATCGGACAGGGGCTACACCTTC
TRBV6-1	NA	NA	TRBJ2-5	CASRAGGRETQYF	TGTGCCAGCAGGGCAGGGGGGCGAGAGACCCAGTACTTC
TRBV5-4	NA	NA	TRBJ1-2	CASRVGGPANYGYTF	TGTGCCAGCAGGGTCGGAGGGCCAGCTAACTATGGCTACACCTTC
TRBV18	NA	TRBD2	TRBJ2-4	CASSPLRTSGGLVAKNIQYF	TGTGCCAGCTCACCCCTTAGGACTAGCGGGGGCCTTGTAGCCAAAAACATTCAGTACTTC
TRBV7-6	NA	TRBD2	TRBJ2-1	CASSLYPGLAGKYNEQFF	TGTGCCAGCAGCCTTTATCCGGGACTAGCGGGGAAGTACAATGAGCAGTTCTTC
TRBV27	NA	TRBD1	TRBJ1-1	CASSLGAGGTEAFF	TGTGCCAGCAGTTTGGGGGCAGGGGGCACTGAAGCTTTCTTT
TRBV11-2	NA	NA	TRBJ1-6	CASRYAASSYNSPLHF	TGTGCCAGCAGGTATGCCGCGAGCTCCTATAATTCACCCCTCCACTTT